This T cell receptor beta chain was sequenced in a study of cytomegalovirus exposure and HLA in healthy donors. Turning to this clone: Its specificity is unknown.

From germline, CDR1 is KGHSH and CDR2 LQKENI. J gave up 3 bases and V 4 bases, and 5 bases lay outside the gene matches. The CDR3 is 15 residues long. 60 Vbeta and 13 Jbeta primers were used in PCR. Profiled with immunoSEQ multiplex PCR; TCRdb holds only in-frame clones, not every one. The sample includes 150,000 to 250,000 clones, 75% to 85% of them seen just once. Notes on the study in general: Accurate HLA-A and HLA-B prediction from TCR beta sequences was reported for most subjects. Earlier results showed most TCR beta V segments being productive about 87% or about 30% of the time.

Sequencing input: PBMCs. This TCR was sampled from a girl between 5 and 17 years old in good health and CMV-seropositive. The V and J genes are TRBV18 and TRBJ1-2, with 10 bases fitting TRBD1. The CDR3 is CASSLTGTGDYGYTF. The CDR3 DNA follows: TGTGCCAGCTCACTAACCGGGACAGGGGACTATGGCTACACCTTC.